These 20 T cell receptor beta chains were all obtained from the same sample, sequenced in a study of blood T cell repertoires in COVID-19. Produced via immunoSEQ multiplex PCR; TCRdb's table is partial and in-frame only. The data contain 340,000 or so clones, around 83% of them singletons. Sample: peripheral blood. The source is a man aged 30-40 years with active or convalescent COVID-19.

The chain links TRBV28 to TRBJ2-7; D is perhaps TRBD2 (5 bases). The CDR3 totals 15 residues. Germline V gives CDR1 MDHEN, CDR2 SYDVKM. V gave up 9 bases and J gave up 4 bases, with 22 bases separating them. The CDR3 sequence is CASGRGSGRRYEQYF. The DNA for the CDR3 is TGTGCCAGTGGCCGGGGATCGGGCCGGAGGTACGAGCAGTACTTC.

This clone was detected a few times. This chain uses TRBV13 with TRBJ2-1; tentative D call: TRBD1 (5 bases). Germline V gene sequence: CDR1 PRHDT, CDR2 FYEKMQ (reference sequence). The CDR3 loop spans 12 amino acids. Trimming stripped 2 bases from V and 10 bases from J, with 9 bases between. For the CDR3, the DNA is TGTGCCAGCAGCTTAAAGGGGCGCGAGCAGTTCTTC. Amino acid sequence: CASSLKGREQFF. Full variable domain (missing parts from reference TRBV13 and TRBJ2-1): AAGVIQSPRHLIKEKRETATLKCYPIPRHDTVYWYQQGPGQDPQFLISFYEKMQSDKGSIPDRFSAQQFSDYHSELNMSSLELGDSALYFCASSLKGREQFFGPGTRLTVL.

This chain joins TRBV5-5 and TRBJ1-1, with 8 bases aligning to TRBD1. The J segment lost 1 base and the V segment lost 0 bases, leaving 5 bases of the junction unmatched. CDR1 is SGHKS and CDR2 is YYEKEE in the germline V gene (reference sequence). The CDR3 has 16 residues. Here the CDR3 reads CASSLGQGARNTEAFF. For the CDR3, the DNA is TGTGCCAGCAGCTTGGGTCAGGGGGCGAGGAACACTGAAGCTTTCTTT.

The chain combines TRBV19 with TRBJ2-2, with 7 bases identical to TRBD2. The CDR3 extends over 15 amino acids. Looked up from germline, CDR1 is LNHDA and CDR2 is SQIVND (reference sequence). Trimming cost V 5 bases and J 9 bases; bases outside gene matches: 12. CDR3 sequence (DNA): TGTGCCAGTAGTCCCCGGGGCGGGGGTCTCCGGGAGCTGTTTTTT. Amino acid sequence: CASSPRGGGLRELFF.

The V call is TRBV7-2, the J call TRBJ2-2, with 8 bases identical to TRBD2. Germline values: CDR1 SGHTA, CDR2 FQGNSA. There are 16 residues in the CDR3. The junction had 7 bases not matched to a gene; V was cut back by 3 bases and J by 4 bases. CDR3 amino acids: CASSFSPGLGTGELFF. The CDR3 DNA reads TGTGCCAGCAGCTTCAGCCCGGGACTAGGCACCGGGGAGCTGTTTTTT.

The sample holds one count of this clone. V is TRBV7-9 and J is TRBJ1-4, with 7 bases matching TRBD1. The V segment lost 5 bases and the J segment 8 bases; nucleotides outside the gene matches: 8. Germline V CDR1 and CDR2: SEHNR, FQNEAQ (reference sequence). CDR3 size: 14 residues. The CDR3 reads CASSLTGSREKLFF. The CDR3 DNA sequence: TGTGCCAGCAGCCTGACAGGGTCCAGGGAAAAACTGTTTTTT.

The V gene is TRBV6-5, the J gene TRBJ1-4; D is perhaps TRBD1 (5 bases). The CDR3 runs 14 residues. The V gene's germline CDR1 is MNHEY and CDR2 SVGAGI. The V gene lost 6 bases and the J gene lost 0 bases, with 8 bases spanning the gap. CDR3 residues: CASSRVATNEKLFF. The CDR3 DNA reads TGTGCCAGCAGCAGGGTTGCAACTAATGAAAAACTGTTTTTT.

Concerning this clone itself: A read error may produce the germline difference seen at one junction end. The chain has TRBV6-2 or TRBV6-3 and TRBJ2-7; 9 nucleotides agree with TRBD2. This CDR3 has 13 residues. Germline V gives CDR1 MNHEY, CDR2 SVGEGT. In DNA form, the CDR3 reads TGTGCCAGCACCCCAGCGGGGGGCCCCGCTTTGGACTTC. Its protein product is CASTPAGGPALDF.

The chain joins TRBV9 to TRBJ1-1; 8 bases are shared with TRBD1. J gave up 5 bases and V 3 bases, and 6 bases lay outside the gene matches. Germline loops: CDR1 SGDLS, CDR2 YYNGEE. This CDR3 spans 14 amino acids. CDR3 nucleotides: TGTGCCAGCAGCGGGCAGGGGGCCAATACTGAAGCTTTCTTT. This gives the protein CASSGQGANTEAFF.

The CDR3 spells CASSPRTQTNYGYTF. CDR3 bases: TGTGCCAGCTCACCACGTACACAAACCAACTATGGCTACACCTTC. The rearrangement links TRBV18 to TRBJ1-2; no reliable D call. Per the germline V gene, CDR1 is KGHSH and CDR2 is LQKENI. CDR3 length: 15 residues. The ends were cut back, 1 base at V and 2 bases at J, with 11 bases in the middle.

The CDR3 DNA reads TGTGCCAGCTCACTCTCCTTACAGGGGGGCAACGAGCAGTACTTC. This sequence encodes CASSLSLQGGNEQYF. The J gene is TRBJ2-7, the V gene TRBV18, with TRBD1 matching over 8 bases. V lost 4 bases and J lost 5; bases outside the gene matches: 10. The length of the CDR3 is 15 residues. Germline lookup yields CDR1 KGHSH and CDR2 LQKENI.

J is TRBJ1-1 and V is TRBV6-2 or TRBV6-3; D gene ambiguous. CDR1 and CDR2 (germline): MNHEY, SVGEGT. Trimming took 4 bases from V and 3 from J, leaving 12 bases between them. The CDR3 spans 14 residues. Here the CDR3 reads CASSFSGFDTEAFF. For the CDR3, the DNA is TGTGCCAGCAGTTTTTCGGGGTTCGACACTGAAGCTTTCTTT.

The rearrangement joins TRBV4-1 to TRBJ2-3, with 7 bases identical to TRBD1. This CDR3 is 20 amino acids long. The V segment lost 0 bases and the J segment 2 bases; nucleotides outside the gene matches: 17. Germline V lookup: CDR1 MGHRA, CDR2 YSYEKL. The CDR3: CASSQDGRQGRHTITDTQYF. As DNA, the CDR3 is TGCGCCAGCAGCCAAGATGGGCGACAGGGTAGACACACCATCACAGATACGCAGTATTTT.

CDR3 sequence reads: CASSPPGHTNAYNSPLHF. CDR3 bases: TGCGCCAGCAGCCCCCCGGGACACACTAACGCCTATAATTCACCCCTCCACTTT. The V gene is TRBV4-3, the J gene TRBJ1-6; possible D gene TRBD1, 6 bases. This CDR3 is 18 amino acids long. V lost 4 bases to trimming and J lost 2 bases, with 18 bases between them. Germline values: CDR1 LGHNA, CDR2 YSLEER.

J is TRBJ1-4 and V is TRBV29-1, with D possibly TRBD1 on 6 matching bases. CDR1 and CDR2 from the germline V gene are SQVTM and ANQGSEA. This CDR3 is 19 amino acids long. With 1 base removed from V and 5 bases from J, the gap between germline ends came to 26 bases. The CDR3 loop is CSVEARPSGRGLKNEKLFF. CDR3 DNA sequence: TGCAGCGTTGAAGCCCGCCCTTCGGGGAGGGGGTTGAAAAATGAAAAACTGTTTTTT. The full variable domain, rest sourced from reference TRBV29-1 and TRBJ1-4, is SAVISQKPSRDICQRGTSLTIQCQVDSQVTMMFWYRQQPGQSLTLIATANQGSEATYESGFVIDKFPISRPNLTFSTLTVSNMSPEDSSIYLCSVEARPSGRGLKNEKLFFGSGTQLSVL.

V gene TRBV12-3 or TRBV12-4 combines with J gene TRBJ1-2; D not certain. Deletions cut 4 bases from V and 4 bases from J, with 7 bases between. The CDR3 is made up of 12 amino acids. DNA for the CDR3: TGTGCCAGCAGTTCCGGGAGCTATGGCTACACCTTC. Its translation: CASSSGSYGYTF.

The genes are TRBV5-6 and TRBJ1-2; a possible D gene is TRBD1 (5 bases). From germline, CDR1 is SGHDT and CDR2 YYEEEE. V lost 4 bases to trimming and J lost 4 bases, with 8 bases between them. This CDR3 spans 12 amino acids. The CDR3 reads CASSPRAYGYTF. For the CDR3, the DNA is TGTGCCAGCAGCCCCAGGGCCTATGGCTACACCTTC.

The chain links TRBV6-6 to TRBJ1-2; D is ambiguous. The V and J ends lost 7 bases and 0 bases respectively, with 15 bases between them. The CDR3 has 15 residues. Germline assignment: CDR1 MNHNY and CDR2 SVGAGI (reference sequence). The CDR3 DNA reads TGTGCCAGCACCTCCCCCGGGAAACCTAACTATGGCTACACCTTC. Its translation is CASTSPGKPNYGYTF.

The chain joins TRBV19 to TRBJ1-5; 8 bases map to TRBD1. Germline-derived CDR1 and CDR2 are LNHDA and SQIVND (reference sequence). This CDR3 is 14 amino acids long. After removal of 5 bases from V and 8 bases from J, the junction contained 8 bases not matched to a gene. CDR3 bases: TGTGCCAGTAGTGTGGACAGGGTGGCTGAGCCCCAGCATTTT. Translated: CASSVDRVAEPQHF.

V and J are TRBV19 and TRBJ1-4; D ambiguous. Germline V gene data show CDR1 as LNHDA and CDR2 as SQIVND (reference sequence). The CDR3 length is 15 residues. Trimming shortened V by 1 base and J by 0 bases, and 6 bases separated the two germline ends. The CDR3 DNA reads TGTGCCAGTAGTATAGGGAGCGCAACTAATGAAAAACTGTTTTTT. Its translation is CASSIGSATNEKLFF.